The TCR beta chain described here comes from a study of metastatic and nonmetastatic thyroid tumors. Study-wide context: Repertoires of blood and of tissue (tumor or nodule) from malignant and benign thyroid patients were compared.

Germline lookup yields CDR1 MDHEN and CDR2 SYDVKM. V was pared by 6 bases and J by 4 bases, with 9 bases of the junction left unmatched. The CDR3 totals 15 residues. Study-wide points: Within blood and tumor, benign nodules reportedly had significantly lower TCR beta diversity than malignant thyroid tumors did.

This clone has at least ten counts. Its antigen is still unknown. The sample has other DNA sequences that encode this CDR3 too. Per the original data handling: The study built a papillary thyroid cancer distant-metastasis classifier from CDR3 differences across clinicopathological groups. Via MiXCR, TCRdb re-called the PCR reads. TCRdb's processing, not the authors', yielded these V and J calls. This table has tens of thousands of clones, around 25% appearing once. All patients were untreated before thyroid surgery. The sequence was collected from a female donor with papillary thyroid cancer or a benign thyroid nodule (not recorded which). Some clones in this sample may be carry-over from other donors' samples. The V call is TRBV28, the J call TRBJ2-7; TRBD2 matches at 10 bases. The sample taken for sequencing was blood. CDR3 in amino acids: CASSMASGRTYEQYF. Here the CDR3 DNA reads TGTGCCAGCAGCATGGCTAGCGGGAGAACGTACGAGCAGTACTTC.